A single sample gave rise to the 2 T cell receptor beta chains below, sequenced in a study of T cells in localized non-small cell lung cancer. The data were produced by immunoSEQ multiplex PCR, yet TCRdb's version contains in-frame clones alone and is incomplete. The sample carries roughly 38,000 clones, approximately 80% recorded once. Sequencing was performed on peripheral blood, taken before any cancer treatment. Receptor source: a male donor older than 55 with stage III squamous cell lung carcinoma.

The V gene is TRBV5-1, the J gene TRBJ2-7; the D gene is possibly TRBD1 (5 bases). CDR3 length: 15 residues. Germline loops: CDR1 SGHRS, CDR2 YFSETQ. Trimming stripped 0 bases from V and 5 bases from J, with 15 bases between. The CDR3 coding sequence is TGCGCCAGCAGCTTGGGTCAGGGTCCCCTCCACGAGCAGTACTTC. It specifies CASSLGQGPLHEQYF.

The V call is TRBV6-1, the J call TRBJ1-2; 7 nucleotides match TRBD1. V dropped 2 bases and J dropped 8; count of bases not matched to a gene: 5. This CDR3 has 13 residues. CDR1 is MNHNS and CDR2 is SASEGT in the germline V gene. The CDR3 here is CASSEQNRGGYTF. For the CDR3, the DNA is TGTGCCAGCAGTGAACAAAACAGGGGAGGCTACACCTTC.